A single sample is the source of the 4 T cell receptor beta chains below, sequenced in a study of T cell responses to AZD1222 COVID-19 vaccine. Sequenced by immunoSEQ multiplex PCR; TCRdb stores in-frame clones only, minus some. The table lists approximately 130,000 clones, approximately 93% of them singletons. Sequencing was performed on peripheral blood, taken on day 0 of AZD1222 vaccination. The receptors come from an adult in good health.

The CDR3 region has the DNA TGCGCCAGCAGAATGGGTTCCTACGAGCAGTACTTC. This sequence encodes CASRMGSYEQYF. This sequence joins TRBV5-1 and TRBJ2-7; D is unclear. CDR1 and CDR2 from the germline V gene are SGHRS and YFSETQ. V lost 5 bases to trimming and J lost 1 base, with 7 bases between them. The CDR3 has 12 residues.

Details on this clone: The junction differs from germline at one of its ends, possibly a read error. The CDR3 reads CASSSTSGSPYNEQFF. CDR3 coding DNA: TGTGCTAGCAGCTCTACTAGCGGTAGTCCCTACAATGAGCAGTTCTTC. The chain has TRBV7-7 and TRBJ2-1; 8 bases are shared with TRBD2. Germline V gene data show CDR1 as SSHAT and CDR2 as FNYEAQ (reference sequence). This CDR3 has 16 amino acids. Drawing the rest from reference TRBV7-7 and TRBJ2-1, the complete variable domain is GAGVSQSPRYKVTKRGQDVTLRCDPISSHATLYWYQQALGQGPEFLTYFNYEAQPDKSGLPSDRFSAERPEGSISTLTIQRTEQRDSAMYRCASSSTSGSPYNEQFFGPGTRLTVL.

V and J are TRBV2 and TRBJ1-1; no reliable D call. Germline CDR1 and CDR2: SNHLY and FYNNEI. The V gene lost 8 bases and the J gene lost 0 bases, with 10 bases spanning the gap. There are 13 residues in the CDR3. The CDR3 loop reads CASERSLNTEAFF. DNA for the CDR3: TGTGCCAGCGAGAGGTCCTTGAACACTGAAGCTTTCTTT.

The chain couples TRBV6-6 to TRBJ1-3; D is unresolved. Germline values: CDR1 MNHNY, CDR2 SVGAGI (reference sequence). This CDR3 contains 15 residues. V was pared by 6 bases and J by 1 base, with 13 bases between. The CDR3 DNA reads TGTGCCAGCAGCCTCGATATCAGTTCTGGAAACACCATATATTTT. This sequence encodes CASSLDISSGNTIYF.